This is a list of T cell receptor beta chains from one sample in a study of blood T cells in healthy people across ages. Each CDR3 protein is one row after TCRdb ran MiXCR on the 5' RACE reads. The sample lists 600,000 or so distinct CDR3 sequences; 25% to 35% were seen once. Sequencing used blood. The receptors here all came from a woman of 80 years or more in good health. The CDR3 runs from the conserved cysteine through the conserved F or W. The D gene is left open where the match is weak. Size tells how often a clone was seen (once, few, many) or the class of an expanded clone, and some rows leave it out.

j_call v_call clone_size d_call cdr3_length cdr3_aa cdr3_nt
TRBJ2-4 TRBV15 NA NA 16 CATSSRQEISKNIQYF TGTGCCACCAGCAGTAGACAGGAGATCTCCAAAAACATTCAGTACTTC
TRBJ2-7 TRBV5-5 many NA 15 CASSFISGPSYEQYF TGTGCCAGCAGCTTTATTTCAGGGCCCTCCTACGAGCAGTACTTC
TRBJ2-3 TRBV7-2 many NA 15 CASSSGAGWADTQYF TGTGCCAGCAGCTCGGGGGCAGGGTGGGCAGATACGCAGTATTTT
TRBJ2-1 TRBV21-1 NA NA 16 CASSKDGRGKNNEQFF TGTGCCAGCAGCAAAGATGGGAGGGGTAAAAACAATGAGCAGTTCTTC
TRBJ2-4 TRBV27 NA NA 16 CASSLQGGGYSSEQYF TGTGCCAGCAGTTTACAGGGCGGGGGCTACAGTAGTGAGCAGTACTTC
TRBJ1-5 TRBV20-1 many NA 11 CSADLQSSQHF TGCAGTGCGGACTTGCAGAGCTCTCAGCATTTT
TRBJ1-5 TRBV30 few NA 14 CAWSVTRYNQPQHF TGTGCCTGGAGTGTAACCAGGTACAATCAGCCCCAGCATTTT
TRBJ2-2 TRBV5-6 many NA 13 CASSLRLAGELFF TGTGCCAGCAGCTTAAGACTAGCCGGGGAGCTGTTTTTT
TRBJ2-3 TRBV6-5 many NA 13 CASQMRVTDTQYF TGTGCCAGCCAAATGCGGGTCACAGATACGCAGTATTTT
TRBJ2-3 TRBV5-6 many NA 15 CASSPQGLSGDTQYF TGTGCCAGCAGCCCCCAGGGGCTATCAGGAGATACGCAGTATTTT
TRBJ2-5 TRBV20-1 many NA 11 CSARSEETQYF TGCAGTGCTAGGTCAGAAGAGACCCAGTACTTC
TRBJ1-1 TRBV6-6 NA NA 14 CASSEGGFNTEAFF TGTGCCAGCAGCGAGGGGGGGTTTAACACTGAAGCTTTCTTT
TRBJ2-2 TRBV20-1 NA NA 14 CSASDPYYTGELFF TGCAGTGCTAGTGATCCGTATTACACCGGGGAGCTGTTTTTT
TRBJ1-6 TRBV27 NA TRBD1 16 CASSPPGTGGRSPLYF TGTGCCAGCAGCCCTCCCGGGACAGGGGGCAGATCACCCCTCTACTTT
TRBJ1-1 TRBV27 few TRBD1 17 CASSLKGTVGVNTEAFF TGTGCCAGCAGTTTAAAGGGGACAGTTGGAGTGAACACTGAAGCTTTCTTT
TRBJ2-5 TRBV28 many NA 12 CASSPNAGTQYF TGTGCCAGCAGTCCTAACGCGGGGACCCAGTACTTC
TRBJ2-3 TRBV7-9 many NA 14 CATQVGGGTDTQYF TGTGCCACCCAAGTCGGGGGCGGCACAGATACGCAGTATTTT
TRBJ1-2 TRBV28 NA NA 15 CASSVGTLFNYGYTF TGTGCCAGCAGTGTGGGGACACTATTCAACTATGGCTACACCTTC
TRBJ1-3 TRBV30 NA NA 15 CAWNGQTHSGNTIYF TGTGCCTGGAACGGACAGACCCACTCTGGAAACACCATATATTTT